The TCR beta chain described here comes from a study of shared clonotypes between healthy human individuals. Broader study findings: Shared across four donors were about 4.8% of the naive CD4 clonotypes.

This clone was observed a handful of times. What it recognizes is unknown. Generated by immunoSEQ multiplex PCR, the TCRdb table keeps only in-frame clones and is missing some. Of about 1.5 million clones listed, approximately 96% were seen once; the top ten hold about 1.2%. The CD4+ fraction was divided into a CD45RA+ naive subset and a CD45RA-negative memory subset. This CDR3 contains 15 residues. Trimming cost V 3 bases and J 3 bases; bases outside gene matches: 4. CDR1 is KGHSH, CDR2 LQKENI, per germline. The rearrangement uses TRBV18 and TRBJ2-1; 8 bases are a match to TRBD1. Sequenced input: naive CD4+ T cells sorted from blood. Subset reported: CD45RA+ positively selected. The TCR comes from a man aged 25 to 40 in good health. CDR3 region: CASSPWTGNYNEQFF. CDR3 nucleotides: TGTGCCAGCTCACCGTGGACAGGGAACTACAATGAGCAGTTCTTC.